One sample yielded the 27 T cell receptor beta chains listed below, sequenced in a study of shared clonotypes between healthy human individuals. Libraries were prepared by immunoSEQ multiplex PCR; TCRdb keeps only in-frame clonotypes and omits some of them. Of 1.6 million or so clones in the sample, around 98.5% were seen once. Sequenced sample: naive CD4+ T cells sorted from blood. Specified subset: CD45RA+ positively selected. The receptors were gathered from a young man in good health.

V usage is TRBV6-5 and J usage is TRBJ2-7; tentatively, D is TRBD2 (6 bases). The CDR3 sequence is 15 residues long. The germline gives CDR1 MNHEY, CDR2 SVGAGI. V lost 5 bases and J lost 1, with 15 bases in between. CDR3 DNA: TGTGCCAGCAGTGGGTACGCGGGATTATCCTACGAGCAGTACTTC. Its translation: CASSGYAGLSYEQYF.

Of note for this clone: This sample includes further DNA sequences coding for the same CDR3. The V call is TRBV6-5, the J call TRBJ2-2, with 7 positions matching TRBD2. The CDR3 runs 14 residues. J lost 7 bases, V lost 0 bases, and 2 bases had no gene match. CDR1 MNHEY and CDR2 SVGAGI come from the germline V gene. For the CDR3, the DNA is TGTGCCAGCAGTTACTCCGGGGGGATCGGGGAGCTGTTTTTT. As protein: CASSYSGGIGELFF.

This clone has a single count. The chain links TRBV9 to TRBJ1-1; D gene uncertain. The germline V gene has CDR1 SGDLS and CDR2 YYNGEE. The V and J ends lost 3 bases and 4 bases respectively, with 4 bases between them. The CDR3 has 11 residues. The chain's CDR3 is CASSEGTEAFF. The CDR3, as DNA: TGTGCCAGCAGCGAGGGCACTGAAGCTTTCTTT.

The chain recombines TRBV4-3 with TRBJ1-1; possibly TRBD1 for D (6 bases). V lost 5 bases and J 4 bases, leaving 14 bases between the germline ends. The CDR3 has 14 amino acids. Germline V gives CDR1 LGHNA, CDR2 YSLEER. The CDR3 DNA reads as TGCGCCAGCAGCTCACAGACAGGACCCACTGAAGCTTTCTTT. Its translation is CASSSQTGPTEAFF.

This chain links TRBV30 with TRBJ1-3; a weak D match, TRBD1 (6 bases). The CDR3 loop spans 17 amino acids. The V and J ends lost 2 bases and 15 bases respectively, with 32 bases between them. Germline loops: CDR1 GTSNPN, CDR2 SVGIG (reference sequence). The CDR3 loop is CAWSPVGQGKTIDHGYF. In DNA, the CDR3 is TGTGCCTGGAGTCCAGTTGGCCAGGGGAAAACTATTGACCACGGATATTTT.

The chain combines TRBV30 with TRBJ2-1; TRBD2 matches 10 bases. The germline CDR1 and CDR2 sequences are GTSNPN and SVGIG (reference sequence). This CDR3 is built from 16 residues. Germline trimming cut 2 bases from V and 5 bases from J; bases unmatched to any gene: 9. The CDR3 protein is CAWSLFVAGGHNEQFF. In DNA form, the CDR3 reads TGTGCCTGGAGTCTGTTCGTAGCGGGAGGTCACAATGAGCAGTTCTTC.

V usage is TRBV27 and J usage is TRBJ2-3; 8 bases match TRBD2. Germline V gene lookup returns CDR1 MNHEY and CDR2 SMNVEV (reference sequence). CDR3 length: 15 amino acids. V shed 5 bases and J 3 bases; nucleotides not matched to a gene: 7. The CDR3 region has the DNA TGTGCCAGCAGTCGACTAGCGACCCTGACAGATACGCAGTATTTT. Amino acids: CASSRLATLTDTQYF.

The V call is TRBV18, the J call TRBJ2-3; TRBD1 agrees at 7 bases. This CDR3 region has 15 residues. V dropped 4 bases and J dropped 1; count of bases not matched to a gene: 5. Germline assignment: CDR1 KGHSH and CDR2 LQKENI. DNA of the CDR3: TGTGCCAGCTCACACGGACAGGCAGGCACAGATACGCAGTATTTT. This gives the protein CASSHGQAGTDTQYF.

In regard to this clone: The sample contains more than one DNA sequence encoding this CDR3. The chain couples TRBV9 to TRBJ2-7; 13 nucleotides agree with TRBD2. The germline CDR1 and CDR2 sequences are SGDLS and YYNGEE. The CDR3 has 14 residues. J lost 7 bases, V lost 2 bases, and 3 bases had no gene match. The CDR3 protein is CASSVGLAGVEQYF. The CDR3 coding sequence is TGTGCCAGCAGCGTTGGACTAGCGGGAGTTGAGCAGTACTTC.

This clone was detected only once. The chain combines TRBV4-2 with TRBJ2-1; D is possibly TRBD2 (6 bases). The CDR3 length is 16 residues. The V gene's germline CDR1 is LGHNA and CDR2 YNFKEQ. Trimming cost V 2 bases and J 1 base, with 12 bases left between them. Here the CDR3 reads CASSQPGTYSYNEQFF. For the CDR3, the DNA is TGTGCCAGCAGCCAACCGGGGACTTATTCCTACAATGAGCAGTTCTTC.

This chain links TRBV18 with TRBJ2-1; D assignment may be TRBD1 or TRBD2 (5 bases each). The V end was cut by 6 bases, the J end by 7 bases, with 10 bases between. The germline CDR1 and CDR2 sequences are KGHSH and LQKENI. The CDR3 totals 12 residues. The DNA of the CDR3 is TGTGCCAGCTCCTCGAGGGGAAATGAGCAGTTCTTC. This translates into CASSSRGNEQFF.

The gene calls are TRBV2 and TRBJ2-1; TRBD2 matches 13 bases. The CDR3 totals 15 residues. V shed 7 bases and J 7 bases; nucleotides not matched to a gene: 7. Germline loops: CDR1 SNHLY, CDR2 FYNNEI. CDR3 nucleotide sequence: TGTGCCAGCATTAGGACTAGCGGGAGTAATAATGAGCAGTTCTTC. Its translation is CASIRTSGSNNEQFF.

The genes are TRBV28 and TRBJ2-6; possible D gene TRBD2, 6 bases. Germline CDR1 is MDHEN and CDR2 is SYDVKM. The ends were cut back, 5 bases at V and 2 bases at J, with 10 bases in the middle. The CDR3 sequence is 15 residues long. This chain's CDR3 is CASSLARAGANVLTF. The CDR3 DNA reads as TGTGCCAGCAGTCTAGCGAGGGCTGGGGCCAACGTCCTGACTTTC.

Concerning this clone itself: This sample also contains other DNA sequences that code for the same CDR3. The chain carries TRBV6-5 and TRBJ2-3; D is unresolved. The germline CDR1 and CDR2 sequences are MNHEY and SVGAGI. The CDR3 is 12 amino acids. Trimming shortened V by 0 bases and J by 6 bases, and 4 bases separated the two germline ends. The DNA for the CDR3 is TGTGCCAGCAGTTACTCCAGGGATACGCAGTATTTT. Protein product: CASSYSRDTQYF.

This chain joins TRBV6-5 and TRBJ2-5; no definite D call. The CDR3 is 12 residues long. V gave up 6 bases and J gave up 5 bases, with 10 bases separating them. Germline loops: CDR1 MNHEY, CDR2 SVGAGI. The CDR3 nucleotides read TGTGCCAGCAGGGGCCTTGCGGAGACCCAGTACTTC. It specifies CASRGLAETQYF.

This clone is a singleton in its sample. The CDR3 spells CASNMGRDRSYEQYF. In DNA form, the CDR3 reads TGCGCCAGCAACATGGGGCGGGACAGGAGCTACGAGCAGTACTTC. This rearrangement joins TRBV23-1 to TRBJ2-7; 8 bases line up with TRBD1. TRBV23-1 is marked as an open reading frame, function uncertain. The V gene end was trimmed by 7 bases and the J gene end by 3 bases; junction bases not matched to a gene: 11. The CDR3 sequence is 15 residues long.

The chain recombines TRBV19 with TRBJ1-1; maybe TRBD1 (6 bases). The ends were cut back, 0 bases at V and 6 bases at J, with 8 bases in the middle. The CDR3 contains 13 residues. Germline values: CDR1 LNHDA, CDR2 SQIVND (reference sequence). CDR3 region: CASSIDQGSEAFF. CDR3 sequence (DNA): TGTGCCAGTAGTATAGACCAGGGGTCTGAAGCTTTCTTT.

V and J are TRBV6-5 and TRBJ2-5; 7 nucleotides line up with TRBD2. The CDR3 length is 14 residues. Looked up from germline, CDR1 is MNHEY and CDR2 is SVGAGI. Trimming at V came to 3 bases and at J to 5 bases, leaving 6 bases not matched to a gene. As DNA, the CDR3 is TGTGCCAGCAGTTATGCGGGAGTAAGGGAGACCCAGTACTTC. It yields the protein CASSYAGVRETQYF.

In this sample, this clone turned up once. The chain joins TRBV9 to TRBJ2-2, with D tentatively TRBD1 (8 bases). V dropped 0 bases and J dropped 1 base, with 19 bases sitting between them. CDR1 is SGDLS and CDR2 is YYNGEE in the germline V gene. The CDR3 runs 19 residues. CDR3 protein: CASSVGRDRGLKNTGELFF. Written as DNA, the CDR3 is TGTGCCAGCAGCGTAGGCCGAGACAGGGGACTAAAGAACACCGGGGAGCTGTTTTTT.

CDR3 nucleotide sequence: TGTGCCAGCAGCTTCTTTAACACCGGGGAGCTGTTTTTT. It codes for CASSFFNTGELFF. The chain is built from TRBV7-9 and TRBJ2-2; D is ambiguous. V shed 3 bases and J shed 2 bases, with 4 bases lying between them. The V gene's germline CDR1 is SEHNR and CDR2 FQNEAQ (reference sequence). CDR3 length equals 13 residues. Variable domain in full (rest from reference TRBV7-9 and TRBJ2-2): DTGVSQNPRHKITKRGQNVTFRCDPISEHNRLYWYRQTLGQGPEFLTYFQNEAQLEKSRLLSDRFSAERPKGSFSTLEIQRTEQGDSAMYLCASSFFNTGELFFGEGSRLTVL.

This chain connects TRBV7-3 to TRBJ1-3; 8 bases line up with TRBD1. The CDR3 loop spans 16 amino acids. Trimming removed 4 bases from V and 0 bases from J; junction bases left unmatched: 5. Germline V gene data show CDR1 as SGHTA and CDR2 as FQGTGA. Written as DNA, the CDR3 is TGTGCCAGCAGCTCCTTTGGGACAGGCTCTGGAAACACCATATATTTT. Its translation: CASSSFGTGSGNTIYF.

The V gene is TRBV19, the J gene TRBJ1-5, with 7 bases lining up with TRBD1. Trimming cost V 0 bases and J 5 bases; bases outside gene matches: 7. Germline values: CDR1 LNHDA, CDR2 SQIVND (reference sequence). The CDR3 covers 16 residues. The DNA for the CDR3 is TGTGCCAGTAGTATAGAGGGGGGACAGCGATATCAGCCCCAGCATTTT. Protein sequence: CASSIEGGQRYQPQHF.

V and J are TRBV7-9 and TRBJ2-7; 8 bases agree with TRBD1. The V gene end was trimmed by 4 bases and the J gene end by 4 bases; junction bases not matched to a gene: 6. Germline V gene data show CDR1 as SEHNR and CDR2 as FQNEAQ (reference sequence). This CDR3 is built from 14 residues. The CDR3 DNA is TGTGCCAGCAGCTACGACAGGGGCCCTTACGAGCAGTACTTC. This gives the protein CASSYDRGPYEQYF.

This clone was counted a single time. The V and J genes are TRBV4-1 and TRBJ2-7; weak D call: TRBD2 (6 bases). CDR1 and CDR2 (germline): MGHRA, YSYEKL. The CDR3 is 14 residues long. Between the trimmed V and J ends, which lost 4 bases and 0 bases, there was a span of 10 bases. This CDR3 is CASSLGGASYEQYF. CDR3 in DNA: TGCGCCAGCAGCCTTGGAGGGGCCTCCTACGAGCAGTACTTC.

The chain employs TRBV19 and TRBJ2-1, with 7 bases fitting TRBD1. Trimming took 5 bases from V and 10 from J; bases not matched to a gene: 14. This CDR3 is built from 15 residues. Germline V gene data show CDR1 as LNHDA and CDR2 as SQIVND (reference sequence). This CDR3 reads CASSPRVTGRWEQFF. The CDR3 DNA follows: TGTGCCAGTAGTCCCCGTGTGACAGGGCGCTGGGAGCAGTTCTTC.

V gene TRBV5-5 combines with J gene TRBJ1-4, with D possibly matching TRBD1 (6 bases). The CDR3 spans 16 residues. V was pared by 0 bases and J by 7 bases, with 16 bases between. CDR1 SGHKS and CDR2 YYEKEE come from the germline V gene (reference sequence). Here the CDR3 DNA reads TGTGCCAGCAGCTTGGACAGGGCCCAGGTCGGTGAAAAACTGTTTTTT. Translation gives CASSLDRAQVGEKLFF.

The V and J genes are TRBV5-1 and TRBJ2-7; the D is unclear. This CDR3 is built from 14 residues. The ends were cut back, 0 bases at V and 4 bases at J, with 11 bases in the middle. Germline V gives CDR1 SGHRS, CDR2 YFSETQ. CDR3 region: CASSLVSAQYEQYF. The CDR3 DNA sequence: TGCGCCAGCAGCTTGGTGTCGGCCCAGTACGAGCAGTACTTC.